In this sample, the clone carrying this TCR beta chain turned up once. The sample belongs to a study of response to subunit inactivated influenza vaccine. Via MiXCR, TCRdb re-called the RT-PCR reads, giving one row per CDR3 protein. Altogether around 580,000 distinct CDR3 sequences are present, about 11% being singletons, with the ten largest covering roughly a tenth. There are 16 residues in the CDR3. V dropped 5 bases and J dropped 4 bases, with 21 bases sitting between them. CDR1 and CDR2 from the germline V gene are SGHVS and FQNEAQ. The source was PBMCs from blood, collected on the day of vaccination. This clonotype was sampled from a man over 45 who received an inactivated influenza vaccine. The rearrangement links TRBV7-8 to TRBJ2-7; tentative D call: TRBD2 (6 bases). The CDR3 nucleotides are TGTGCCAGCAGCCGGGGGTCGGGCACTATTCGGTACGAGCAGTACTTC. The encoded protein is CASSRGSGTIRYEQYF. Supplemented by reference TRBV7-8 and TRBJ2-7, the full variable domain reads GAGVSQSPRYKVAKRGQDVALRCDPISGHVSLFWYQQALGQGPEFLTYFQNEAQLDKSGLPSDRFFAERPEGSVSTLKIQRTQQEDSAVYLCASSRGSGTIRYEQYFGPGTRLTVT.